This note documents a single T cell receptor (beta chain) sequence. In its sample, this clonotype was seen a few times. No cognate antigen has been identified for it. No much larger clone is present one base from it, and per-base qualities are unavailable. This record belongs to a study of regulatory T cells in long-lasting Graves disease (dated by TCRdb to 2020 to 2023). The study in broad terms: Antithyroid drugs had been taken for less than 3 months by newly diagnosed Graves' disease patients. TCR sequencing covered 13 persistent and some 20 newly diagnosed Graves' disease patients, 33 samples in total. Patients with persistent Graves' disease were compared with patients with newly diagnosed Graves' disease using TCR sequencing and RNA sequencing of peripheral blood. The study took place in China and was registered as a clinical trial. Overall results and qualifications from the work: Persistent disease showed preferential use of TRBV28, TRBJ1-2 and TRBJ2-5, whereas newly diagnosed disease favored TRBV20-1 and TRBJ2-1. The authors noted that the small sample size was a limitation that may lower accuracy. Compared with newly diagnosed patients, persistent Graves' disease patients had lower TCR Shannon entropy and fewer highly expanded clones, which suggests clonal expansion. Sequencing and analysis were limited to the TCR beta chain. The study examined only peripheral blood because the primary lesion, thyroid tissue, could not be accessed. A larger number of public clonotypes was shared among persistent patients (about 2,700) than among newly diagnosed patients (approximately 1,000).

Library construction relied on multiplex PCR. The reads were generated on an Illumina HiSeq 4000. CDR3 regions were amplified by Arm-PCR with iRepertoire HTBI primers to construct TCR beta libraries. Before sequencing, the PCR products went through gel purification. As for how the authors treated the data: A total of some 65 TRBV and some 13 TRBJ segments were identified across samples and were used for gene usage analysis of CDR3 amino acid clonotypes. COPE and FqMerger were used to merge filtered high-quality paired reads into contigs. BLAST was used to align contigs to IMGT TRBV, TRBD and TRBJ reference genes, and CDR3 was defined according to IMGT. Clonotypes above 0.1% frequency were classified as highly expanded clones. Repertoire diversity was measured by Shannon entropy, and V-J evenness by the Gini coefficient. Clonotypes shared by more than one individual were considered public. The public reads were reprocessed in TCRdb via fastp at Q25 and MiXCR, keeping in-frame beta chains. Each CDR3 protein appears once, grouped with its most common genes and DNA. These V and J calls originate from TCRdb's pipeline instead of the authors' own analysis. The sample profile shows a few hundred thousand distinct CDR3 sequences; approximately 15% of them were found once. The top ten hold 7.8% of the sample.

Explained via the paper, the time point label denotes: newly diagnosed GD, antithyroid drugs for less than 3 months. For both TCR sequencing and RNA sequencing, RNA was extracted from PBMCs in TRIzol. Graves' disease was diagnosed according to American Thyroid Association guidelines. The patients came from an endocrinology department in Xi'an, China. From each patient, 7.5 to 9.5 milliliters of peripheral blood was collected into an EDTA anticoagulant tube. Ficoll Paque Plus density gradient separation was used to isolate PBMCs, and no further T cell sorting was done. An Agilent 2100 Bioanalyzer and agarose gel were used to check RNA quality, while a NanoDrop 2000 measured RNA concentration. The CDR1 and CDR2 encoded by the germline V gene are MNHNS and SASEGT. Including cysteine and phenylalanine, the CDR3 has 14 amino acids. The CDR3 DNA has 42 bases and is translated from base 1. V drops 3 bases and J drops 5 bases, leaving 11 bases in between.

In addition, the sample was reused for a study of T cells in Graves' hyperthyroidism and ophthalmopathy. In that second paper, the authors write: Stable Graves' hyperthyroidism was defined as no progression to ophthalmopathy during 18 months of follow-up. Hyperthyroidism patients were newly diagnosed, had a disease duration of under 2 months, and were aged 18 to 65 years. Any patient with an uncontrolled infection, another autoimmune disease, pregnancy or lactation was excluded. Diagnoses relied on clinical symptoms, serum thyroxine and TRAb, thyroid ultrasound and orbital computed tomography. The first round of RT-PCR for the TCR CDR3 was performed with the HTBI primer set and the Qiagen OneStep RT-PCR kit. Blood samples also contained most of the expanded thyroid clonotypes (frequency above 0.001), which suggests that blood repertoires may reflect thyroid immune responses. A 13 V-J signature model separated ophthalmopathy from stable hyperthyroidism, with approximately 87% sensitivity and approximately 81% specificity in cross-validation and 80%/75% in testing. In validation, the model predicted progression to ophthalmopathy with approximately 71% sensitivity and approximately 78% specificity, a median of 6.5 months before onset. To identify TCR V-J signatures that set the groups apart, the researchers used a discovery cohort of about a hundred patients, made up of fewer than 50 with Graves' ophthalmopathy and 57 with stable Graves' hyperthyroidism. An independent validation cohort of about 19 hyperthyroidism patients and 17 patients who later progressed to ophthalmopathy tested prospective prediction of ophthalmopathy. The 100 discovery patients were randomly split 7:3 into training and test sets. In roughly six Graves' hyperthyroidism patients, the study also compared T-cell repertoires from thyroid tissue with T-cell repertoires from blood. After blood sampling, hyperthyroidism patients were treated with methimazole at a starting dose of 30 mg daily, and ophthalmopathy patients were treated with high-dose intravenous methylprednisolone. A second multiplex PCR round built the libraries, followed by size selection and purification. The libraries were sequenced on an Illumina HiSeq2000 using paired-end 100 bp reads. Raw data were processed with SOAPnuke, discarding reads with adapters, uncalled bases, mean Phred below 15, or no exact constant-primer or identifier match. COPE v1.2.5 was used to merge high-quality paired reads, and clonotypes were defined as unique nucleotide sequences. Clonotypes were aligned to IMGT TRBV, TRBD and TRBJ reference segments using MiTCR v1.1. Only V-J combinations with frequency above 0.0001, covering roughly 99% of repertoires, were analysed. A TCS score was defined as the ratio between F50 (clonal expansion) and ExV (chaos), using BLOSUM62-based TCRdist between CDR3 peptides within each V-J. Welch's t-statistics and random forest reduced several hundred V-J features to around 14, which were used in a naive Bayes classifier (R e1071). No statistical method was used to fix the sample size in advance, and group allocation was not hidden from the investigators. According to the paper, TCR Vbeta CDR3 sequencing was carried out on 120 to 150 peripheral blood samples, which came from approximately 43 ophthalmopathy, 75 or so hyperthyroidism and some 17 progressor patients.

This TCR was sampled from a middle-aged woman with Graves disease. Donor details come from another sample of the same person, matched by shared clones. Here the sequenced sample was peripheral blood mononuclear cells (PBMCs), taken at new diagnosis, from a patient treated with antithyroid drugs. The V gene is TRBV6-1 and the J gene is TRBJ1-5, and possibly TRBD1, on 6 matching bases. The DNA reads TGTGCCAGCAGTGAGGGGGCATGGGATCAGCCCCAGCATTTT. It specifies CASSEGAWDQPQHF.